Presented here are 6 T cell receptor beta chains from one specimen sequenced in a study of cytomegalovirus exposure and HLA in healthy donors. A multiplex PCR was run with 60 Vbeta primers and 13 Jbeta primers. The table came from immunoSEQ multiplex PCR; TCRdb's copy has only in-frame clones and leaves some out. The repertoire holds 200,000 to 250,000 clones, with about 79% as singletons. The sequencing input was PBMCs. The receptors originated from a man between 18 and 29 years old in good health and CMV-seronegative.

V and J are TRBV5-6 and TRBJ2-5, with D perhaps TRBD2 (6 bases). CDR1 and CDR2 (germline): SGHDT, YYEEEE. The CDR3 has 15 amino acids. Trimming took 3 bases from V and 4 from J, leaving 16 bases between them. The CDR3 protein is CASSWTSTSGETQYF. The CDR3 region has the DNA TGTGCCAGCAGCTGGACCTCGACTAGTGGAGAGACCCAGTACTTC.

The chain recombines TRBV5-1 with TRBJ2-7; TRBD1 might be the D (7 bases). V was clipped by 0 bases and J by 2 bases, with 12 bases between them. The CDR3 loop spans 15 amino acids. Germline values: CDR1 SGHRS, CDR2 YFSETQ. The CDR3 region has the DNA TGCGCCAGCAGCTTGGGTCAGGGGGGCCCCTACGAGCAGTACTTC. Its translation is CASSLGQGGPYEQYF.

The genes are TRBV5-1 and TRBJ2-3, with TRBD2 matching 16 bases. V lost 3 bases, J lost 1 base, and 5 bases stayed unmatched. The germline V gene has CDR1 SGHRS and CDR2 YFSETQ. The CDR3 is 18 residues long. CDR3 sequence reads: CASSSGLAGGSGTDTQYF. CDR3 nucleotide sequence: TGCGCCAGCAGCTCGGGACTAGCGGGGGGGTCTGGCACAGATACGCAGTATTTT.

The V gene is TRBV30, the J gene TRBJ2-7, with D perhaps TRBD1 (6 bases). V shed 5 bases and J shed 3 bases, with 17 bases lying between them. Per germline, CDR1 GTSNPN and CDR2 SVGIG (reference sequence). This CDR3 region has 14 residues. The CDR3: CAWDKRQEHYEQYF. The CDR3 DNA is TGTGCCTGGGACAAAAGACAGGAACACTACGAGCAGTACTTC.

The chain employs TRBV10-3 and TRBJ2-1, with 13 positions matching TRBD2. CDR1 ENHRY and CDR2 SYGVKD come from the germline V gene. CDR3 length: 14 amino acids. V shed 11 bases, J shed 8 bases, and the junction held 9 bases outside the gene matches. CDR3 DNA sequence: TGTGCCGTCGGACTAGCGGGAGTAATGGATGAGCAGTTCTTC. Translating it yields CAVGLAGVMDEQFF.

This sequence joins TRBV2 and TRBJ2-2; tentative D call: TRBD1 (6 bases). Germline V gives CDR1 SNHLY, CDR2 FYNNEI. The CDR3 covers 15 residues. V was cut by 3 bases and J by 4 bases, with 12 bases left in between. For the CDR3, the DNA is TGTGCCAGCAGTGACGGGCTAGGGGGCACCGGGGAGCTGTTTTTT. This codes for CASSDGLGGTGELFF.